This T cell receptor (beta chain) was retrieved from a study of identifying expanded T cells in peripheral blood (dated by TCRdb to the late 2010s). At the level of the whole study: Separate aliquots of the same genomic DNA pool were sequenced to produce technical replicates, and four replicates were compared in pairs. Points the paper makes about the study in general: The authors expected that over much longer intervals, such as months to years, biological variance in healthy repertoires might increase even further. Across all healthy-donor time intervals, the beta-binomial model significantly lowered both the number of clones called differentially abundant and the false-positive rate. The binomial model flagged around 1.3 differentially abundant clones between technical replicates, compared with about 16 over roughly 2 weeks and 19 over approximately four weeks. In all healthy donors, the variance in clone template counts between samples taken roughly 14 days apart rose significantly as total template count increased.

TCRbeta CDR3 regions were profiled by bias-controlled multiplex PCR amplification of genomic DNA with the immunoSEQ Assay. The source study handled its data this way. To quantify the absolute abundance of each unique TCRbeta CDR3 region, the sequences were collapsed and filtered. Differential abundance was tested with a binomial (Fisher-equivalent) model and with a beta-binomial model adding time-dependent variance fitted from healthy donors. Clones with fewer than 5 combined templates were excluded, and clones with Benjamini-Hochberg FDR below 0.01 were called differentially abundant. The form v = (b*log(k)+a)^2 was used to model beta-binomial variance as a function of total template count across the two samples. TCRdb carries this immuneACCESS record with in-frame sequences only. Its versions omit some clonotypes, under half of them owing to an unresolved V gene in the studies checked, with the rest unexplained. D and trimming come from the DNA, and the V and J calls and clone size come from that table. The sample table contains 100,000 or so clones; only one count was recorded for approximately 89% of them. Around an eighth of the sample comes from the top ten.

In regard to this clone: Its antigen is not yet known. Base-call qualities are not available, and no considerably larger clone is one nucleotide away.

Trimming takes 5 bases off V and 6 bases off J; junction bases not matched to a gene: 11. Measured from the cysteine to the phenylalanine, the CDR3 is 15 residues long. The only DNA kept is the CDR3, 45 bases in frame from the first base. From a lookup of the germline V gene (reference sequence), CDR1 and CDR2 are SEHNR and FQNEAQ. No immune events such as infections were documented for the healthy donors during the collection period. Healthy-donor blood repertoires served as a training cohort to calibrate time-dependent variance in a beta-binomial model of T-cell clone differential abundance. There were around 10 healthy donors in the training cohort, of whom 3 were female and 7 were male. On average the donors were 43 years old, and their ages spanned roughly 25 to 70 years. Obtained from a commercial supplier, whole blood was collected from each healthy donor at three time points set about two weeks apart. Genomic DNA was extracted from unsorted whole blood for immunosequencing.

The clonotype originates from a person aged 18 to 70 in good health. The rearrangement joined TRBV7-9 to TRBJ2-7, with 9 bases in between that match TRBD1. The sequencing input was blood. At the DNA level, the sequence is TGTGCCAGCAGCCGCGCCGGGACAGGGTTCTTCGAGCAGTACTTC. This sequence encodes CASSRAGTGFFEQYF.